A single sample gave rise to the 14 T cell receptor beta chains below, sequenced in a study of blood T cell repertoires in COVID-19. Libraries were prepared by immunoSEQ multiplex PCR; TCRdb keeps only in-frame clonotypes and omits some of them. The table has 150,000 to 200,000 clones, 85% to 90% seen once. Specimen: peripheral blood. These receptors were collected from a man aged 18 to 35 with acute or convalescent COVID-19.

CDR3 protein: CASSLGTDLNTIYF. For the CDR3, the DNA is TGTGCCAGCAGTTTAGGGACAGATTTAAACACCATATATTTT. The chain employs TRBV6-6 and TRBJ1-3; 7 bases map to TRBD1. V was clipped by 4 bases and J by 6 bases; unmatched bases: 6. The germline V gene has CDR1 MNHNY and CDR2 SVGAGI (reference sequence). This CDR3 is 14 amino acids long.

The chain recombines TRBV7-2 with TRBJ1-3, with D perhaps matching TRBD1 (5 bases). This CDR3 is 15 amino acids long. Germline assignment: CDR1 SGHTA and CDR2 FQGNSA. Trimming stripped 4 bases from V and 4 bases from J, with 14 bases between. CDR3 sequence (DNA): TGTGCCAGCAGCTATCTCGGGGGAGCCGGAAACACCATATATTTT. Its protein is CASSYLGGAGNTIYF.

CDR3 DNA: TGTGCCAGCACGGACGGAGAAGAGACCCAGTACTTC. This sequence encodes CASTDGEETQYF. V usage is TRBV7-9 and J usage is TRBJ2-5; unclear D gene. Trimming took 7 bases from V and 3 from J, leaving 9 bases between them. CDR3 length: 12 residues. The germline CDR1 and CDR2 sequences are SEHNR and FQNEAQ (reference sequence).

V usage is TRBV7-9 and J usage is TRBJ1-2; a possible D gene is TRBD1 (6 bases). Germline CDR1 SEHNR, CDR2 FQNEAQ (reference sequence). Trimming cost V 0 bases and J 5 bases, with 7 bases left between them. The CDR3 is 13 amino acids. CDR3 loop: CASSLAQGYGYTF. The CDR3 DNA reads TGTGCCAGCAGCTTAGCTCAGGGGTATGGCTACACCTTC.

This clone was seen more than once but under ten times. The CDR3 protein is CASSGITGFGVYNEQFF. The CDR3 DNA is TGTGCCAGCAGCGGGATAACAGGGTTTGGGGTGTACAATGAGCAGTTCTTC. This chain links TRBV9 with TRBJ2-1, with D perhaps TRBD1 (6 bases). The CDR3 has 17 residues. Germline CDR1 and CDR2: SGDLS and YYNGEE. Trimming cost V 3 bases and J 4 bases, with 20 bases left between them.

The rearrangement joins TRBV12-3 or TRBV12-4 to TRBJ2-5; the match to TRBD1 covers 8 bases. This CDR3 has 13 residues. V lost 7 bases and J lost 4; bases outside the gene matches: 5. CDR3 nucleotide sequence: TGTGCCAGCACACGACAGGGGTCAGAGACCCAGTACTTC. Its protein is CASTRQGSETQYF.

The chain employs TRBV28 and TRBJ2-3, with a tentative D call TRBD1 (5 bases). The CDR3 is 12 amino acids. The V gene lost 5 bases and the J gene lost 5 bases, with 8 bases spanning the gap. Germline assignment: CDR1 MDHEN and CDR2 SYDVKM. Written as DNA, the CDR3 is TGTGCCAGCAGTCTACAGGAAGATACGCAGTATTTT. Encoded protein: CASSLQEDTQYF.

The CDR3 loop is CASSSPDRVRGYTF. The DNA for the CDR3 is TGTGCCAGCAGCTCTCCTGACAGGGTGCGAGGCTACACCTTC. This chain connects TRBV7-2 to TRBJ1-2; 7 positions agree with TRBD1. Germline V gene sequence: CDR1 SGHTA, CDR2 FQGNSA. With 4 bases clipped from V and 8 bases from J, the junction kept 10 bases outside the gene matches. The CDR3 runs to 14 residues.

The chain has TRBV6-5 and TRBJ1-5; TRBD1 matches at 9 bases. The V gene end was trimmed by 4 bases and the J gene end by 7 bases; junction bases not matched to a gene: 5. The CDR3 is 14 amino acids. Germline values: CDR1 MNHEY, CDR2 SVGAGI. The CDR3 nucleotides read TGTGCCAGCAGTTCACAGGGGGCCGGACAGCCCCAGCATTTT. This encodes CASSSQGAGQPQHF.

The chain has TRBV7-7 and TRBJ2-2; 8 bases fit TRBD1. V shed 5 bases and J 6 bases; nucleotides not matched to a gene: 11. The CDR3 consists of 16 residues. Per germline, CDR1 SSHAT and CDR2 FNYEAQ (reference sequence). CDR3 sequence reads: CASSLSGQGRAGELFF. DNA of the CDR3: TGTGCCAGCAGCCTCAGTGGACAGGGTCGGGCCGGGGAGCTGTTTTTT.

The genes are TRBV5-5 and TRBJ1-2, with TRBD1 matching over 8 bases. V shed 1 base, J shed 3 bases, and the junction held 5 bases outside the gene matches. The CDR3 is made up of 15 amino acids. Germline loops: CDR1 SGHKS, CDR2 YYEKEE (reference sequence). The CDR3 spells CASSLPQGVDYGYTF. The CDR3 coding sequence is TGTGCCAGCAGCTTGCCACAGGGGGTGGACTATGGCTACACCTTC.

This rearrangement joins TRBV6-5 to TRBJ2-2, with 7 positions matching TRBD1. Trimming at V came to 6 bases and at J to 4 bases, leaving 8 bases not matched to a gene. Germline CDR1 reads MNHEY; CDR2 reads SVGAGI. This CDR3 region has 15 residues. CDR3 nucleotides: TGTGCCAGCAGCGTTGACAGGGCGGGCACCGGGGAGCTGTTTTTT. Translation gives CASSVDRAGTGELFF.

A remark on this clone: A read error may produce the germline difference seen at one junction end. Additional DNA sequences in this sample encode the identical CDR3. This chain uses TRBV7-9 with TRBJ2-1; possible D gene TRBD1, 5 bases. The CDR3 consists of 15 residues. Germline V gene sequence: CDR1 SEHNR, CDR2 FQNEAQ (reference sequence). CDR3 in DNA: TGCGCCAGCAGCTCTCTGGGGTCCAGGGTCGATGAGCAGTTCTTC. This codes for CASSSLGSRVDEQFF. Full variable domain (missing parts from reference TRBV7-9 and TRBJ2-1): DTGVSQNPRHKITKRGQNVTFRCDPISEHNRLYWYRQTLGQGPEFLTYFQNEAQLEKSRLLSDRFSAERPKGSFSTLEIQRTEQGDSAMYLCASSSLGSRVDEQFFGPGTRLTVL.

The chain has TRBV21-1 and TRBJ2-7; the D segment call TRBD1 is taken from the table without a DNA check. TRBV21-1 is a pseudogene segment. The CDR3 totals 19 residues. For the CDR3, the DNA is TGTGCCAGCAGCAAAGACGAAGAGATTGACAGGGGGTCACCCTACGAGCAGTACGTC. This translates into CASSKDEEIDRGSPYEQYV.